This is a list of T cell receptor beta chains from one sample in a study of blood T cell repertoires in COVID-19. The protocol was immunoSEQ multiplex PCR, while the TCRdb copy is restricted to in-frame clones and leaves out a portion. Of 540,000 or so clones listed, approximately 88% are singletons. Sequencing was carried out using peripheral blood. The receptor source for this set is a woman aged 50 to 60 with COVID-19, enrolled during active disease. The CDR3 runs from the conserved cysteine through the conserved F or W. A D gene is named only where the DNA matches it firmly. Clone sizes are given selectively: once, few, many, or a class where the clone is expanded.

V,size,J,D,DNA,CDR3
TRBV19,NA,TRBJ1-1,NA,TGTGCCAGTACCCTAGGGGGGGTGGGCACTGAAGCTTTCTTT,CASTLGGVGTEAFF
TRBV5-4,NA,TRBJ1-2,TRBD1,TGTGCCAGCAGCCCGCTCGGGACAGGCGAAATTGGCTACACCTTC,CASSPLGTGEIGYTF
TRBV18,once,TRBJ1-5,TRBD1,TGTGCCAGCTCAAAATCCGGACAGGGGAATCAGCCCCAGCATTTT,CASSKSGQGNQPQHF
TRBV15,once,TRBJ1-1,NA,TGTGCCACCAGCAAAACTTTTGAAGCTTTCTTT,CATSKTFEAFF
TRBV9,NA,TRBJ2-2,NA,TGTGCCAGCAGCCTTAAGAGGGAAACCGGGGAGCTGTTTTTT,CASSLKRETGELFF
TRBV19,NA,TRBJ2-3,NA,TGTGCCAGTAGTATAGGTGGGGGGGCAGGAGATACGCAGTATTTT,CASSIGGGAGDTQYF
TRBV19,NA,TRBJ2-4,TRBD2,TGTGCCAGTAGTATATCGGCTCCGGGGGGGAAGGGAAACATTCAGTACTTC,CASSISAPGGKGNIQYF
TRBV2,NA,TRBJ1-1,TRBD1,TGTGCCAGCAGCTCGGGACAGCAGCGTAACACTGAAGCTTTCTTT,CASSSGQQRNTEAFF
TRBV29-1,many,TRBJ1-2,NA,TGCAGCGTTGAAACTAGGTCGGATCCCCAACTTGATGGCTACACCTTC,CSVETRSDPQLDGYTF
TRBV7-8,NA,TRBJ1-1,TRBD1,TGTGCCAGCAGCTCGTCCCGGGACAGGCATTCTGAAGCTTTCTTT,CASSSSRDRHSEAFF
TRBV7-3,NA,TRBJ1-1,TRBD1,TGTGCCAGCAGCTTACCAGGGGGAAGCACTGAAGCTTTCTTT,CASSLPGGSTEAFF
TRBV30,once,TRBJ1-1,NA,TGTGCCTGCACTGGGGCCACATCGAACACTGAAGCTTTCTTT,CACTGATSNTEAFF
TRBV6-5,once,TRBJ2-7,TRBD2,TGTGCCAGCGAAAGCGGGGGGGCGTCCTACGAGCAGTACTTC,CASESGGASYEQYF
TRBV9,NA,TRBJ2-3,TRBD1,TGTGCCAGCAGCTTCCTCGGGACAGAATTCACAGATACGCAGTATTTT,CASSFLGTEFTDTQYF
TRBV2,NA,TRBJ2-7,TRBD1,TGTGCCAGCAGTGGAGCCCGGGACAGGGGCCTAGCGCAGTACTTC,CASSGARDRGLAQYF
TRBV9,NA,TRBJ2-2,TRBD2,TGTGCCAGCAGCGTCCGGGGACTAGTTAGCGGCGGGGAGCTGTTTTTT,CASSVRGLVSGGELFF
TRBV14,once,TRBJ2-2,NA,TGTGCCAGCAGCCAGGAGGGGAACACCGGGGAGCTGTTTTTT,CASSQEGNTGELFF
TRBV5-1,NA,TRBJ1-2,TRBD1,TGCGCCAGCAGCTTAAGCACCGGGACAGGAAATGGCTACACCTTC,CASSLSTGTGNGYTF
TRBV25-1,NA,TRBJ1-2,NA,TGTGCCAGCAGTGAATACTCGGGGAGCTATGGCTACACCTTC,CASSEYSGSYGYTF
TRBV7-8,NA,TRBJ2-3,NA,TGTGCCAGCAGCTCAGGGTATAGAGATACGCAGTATTTT,CASSSGYRDTQYF
TRBV5-1,NA,TRBJ1-1,NA,TGCGCCAGCAGGAGTGAGGTGACGGAGCCTACTGAAGCTTTCTTT,CASRSEVTEPTEAFF
TRBV2,NA,TRBJ2-4,NA,TGTGCCAGCAGTGAAAGAGGCCTCCCAAAGACTCTAGCCAAAAACATTCAGTACTTC,CASSERGLPKTLAKNIQYF
TRBV7-3,NA,TRBJ1-1,TRBD1,TGTGCCAGCAGCCCCCGACAGGGTATATTCAATGAAGCTTTCTTT,CASSPRQGIFNEAFF
TRBV19,NA,TRBJ1-1,NA,TGTGCCAGTAGTCGCCGTGGGGAGAAGGGTGAAGCTTTCTTT,CASSRRGEKGEAFF
TRBV7-2,few,TRBJ1-2,NA,TGTGCCAGCAGCTTTAGCATGGCTGTCAGCTATGGCTACACCTTC,CASSFSMAVSYGYTF
TRBV6-4,NA,TRBJ1-1,NA,TGTGCCAGCAGTGACTTTGGGCAATGGACTGAAGCTTTCTTT,CASSDFGQWTEAFF
TRBV6-2/TRBV6-3,once,TRBJ2-3,TRBD2,TGTGCCAGCAGTCCACTAGCGGGGGGGCGTTTGGGTAGCACAGATACGCAGTATTTT,CASSPLAGGRLGSTDTQYF
TRBV19,NA,TRBJ2-5,NA,TGTGCCAGTAGTACGTTAGACACCGAAGGGACCCAGTACTTC,CASSTLDTEGTQYF
TRBV28,NA,TRBJ1-2,TRBD1,TGTGCCAGTTCGACAGGGGGCGGAGACTATGGCTACACCTTC,CASSTGGGDYGYTF
TRBV7-2,NA,TRBJ1-1,NA,TGTGCCAGCAGCTCCTTACAGGGTACTGAAGCTTTCTTT,CASSSLQGTEAFF
TRBV13,NA,TRBJ1-6,TRBD1,TGTGCCAGCAGCGAGGGACAGGGGAGAAATTCACCCCTCCACTTT,CASSEGQGRNSPLHF
TRBV30,NA,TRBJ1-6,TRBD1,TGTGCCTGGAGTGTTTTAGGAGGGGGCGATTCACCCCTCCACTTT,CAWSVLGGGDSPLHF
TRBV12-3/TRBV12-4,NA,TRBJ1-1,NA,TGTGCCAGCAGTTTCGTCTCTGAAGCTTTCTTT,CASSFVSEAFF
TRBV5-1,once,TRBJ1-5,NA,TGCGCCAGCAGCTTTGATCGGGGGTCGCCCCAGCATTTT,CASSFDRGSPQHF
TRBV18,NA,TRBJ1-1,NA,TGTGCCAGCTCCCTGGGCAGCATGAACACTGAAGCTTTCTTT,CASSLGSMNTEAFF
TRBV11-2,NA,TRBJ2-1,TRBD1,TGTGCCAGCAGCTTGGGGGACAGGGGGCGAATTGAGCAGTTCTTC,CASSLGDRGRIEQFF